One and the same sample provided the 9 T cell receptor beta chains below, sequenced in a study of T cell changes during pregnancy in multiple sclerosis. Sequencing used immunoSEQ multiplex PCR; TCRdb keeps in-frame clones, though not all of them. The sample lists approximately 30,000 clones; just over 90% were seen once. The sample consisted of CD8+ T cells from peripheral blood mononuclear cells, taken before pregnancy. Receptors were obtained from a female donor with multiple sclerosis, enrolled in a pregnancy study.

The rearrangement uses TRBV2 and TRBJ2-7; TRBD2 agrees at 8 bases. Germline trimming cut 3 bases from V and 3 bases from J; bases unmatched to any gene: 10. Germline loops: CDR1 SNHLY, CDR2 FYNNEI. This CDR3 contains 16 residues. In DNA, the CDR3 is TGTGCCAGCAGTGAGGAATTGGGGACTAGTCTCTACGAGCAGTACTTC. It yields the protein CASSEELGTSLYEQYF.

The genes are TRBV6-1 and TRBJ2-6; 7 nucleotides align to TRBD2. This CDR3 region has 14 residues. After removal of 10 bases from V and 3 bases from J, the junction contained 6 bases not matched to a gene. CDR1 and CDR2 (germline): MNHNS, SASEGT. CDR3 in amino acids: CATGEGDGANVLTF. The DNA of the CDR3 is TGTGCCACGGGGGAGGGAGATGGGGCCAACGTCCTGACTTTC.

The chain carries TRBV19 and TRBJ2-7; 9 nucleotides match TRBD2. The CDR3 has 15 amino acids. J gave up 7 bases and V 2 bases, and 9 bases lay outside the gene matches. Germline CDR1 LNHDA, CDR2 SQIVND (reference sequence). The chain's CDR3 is CASSISLAGIGEQYF. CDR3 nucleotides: TGTGCCAGTAGTATATCCCTAGCGGGGATCGGGGAGCAGTACTTC.

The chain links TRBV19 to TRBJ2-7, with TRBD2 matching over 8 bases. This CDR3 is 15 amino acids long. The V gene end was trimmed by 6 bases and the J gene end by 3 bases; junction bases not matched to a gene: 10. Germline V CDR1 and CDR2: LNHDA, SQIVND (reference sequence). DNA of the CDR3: TGTGCCAGTAGCCCGGGGGGGAGCCCACACTACGAGCAGTACTTC. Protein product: CASSPGGSPHYEQYF.

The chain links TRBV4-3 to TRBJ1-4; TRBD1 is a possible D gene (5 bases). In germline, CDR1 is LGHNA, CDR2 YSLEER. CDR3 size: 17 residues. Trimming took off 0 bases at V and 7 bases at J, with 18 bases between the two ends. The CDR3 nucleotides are TGCGCCAGCAGCCAAGATGTCTCAGTCACCGGGGGTGAAAAACTGTTTTTT. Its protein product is CASSQDVSVTGGEKLFF.

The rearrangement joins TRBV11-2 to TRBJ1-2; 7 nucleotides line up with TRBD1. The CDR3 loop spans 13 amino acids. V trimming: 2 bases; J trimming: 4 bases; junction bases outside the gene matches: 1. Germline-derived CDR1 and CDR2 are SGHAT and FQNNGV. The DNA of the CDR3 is TGTGCCAGCAGCTTACAGGGGGGCTATGGCTACACCTTC. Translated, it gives CASSLQGGYGYTF.

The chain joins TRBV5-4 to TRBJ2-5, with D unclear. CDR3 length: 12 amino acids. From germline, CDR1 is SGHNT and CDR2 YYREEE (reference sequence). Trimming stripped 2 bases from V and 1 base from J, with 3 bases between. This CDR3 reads CASSFSQETQYF. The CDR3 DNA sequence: TGTGCCAGCAGCTTCAGCCAAGAGACCCAGTACTTC.

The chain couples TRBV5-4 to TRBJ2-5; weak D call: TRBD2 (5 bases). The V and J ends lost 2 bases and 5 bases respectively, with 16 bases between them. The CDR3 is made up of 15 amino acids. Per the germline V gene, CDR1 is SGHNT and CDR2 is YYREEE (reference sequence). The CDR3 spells CASSFQRANPETQYF. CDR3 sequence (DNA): TGTGCCAGCAGCTTCCAGAGGGCCAATCCGGAGACCCAGTACTTC.

CDR3 sequence (DNA): TGTGCCAGCAGCCGAGGACAGTTTTTAAATCAGCCCCAGCATTTT. This gives the protein CASSRGQFLNQPQHF. V usage is TRBV13 and J usage is TRBJ1-5, with D tentatively TRBD1 (6 bases). In germline, CDR1 is PRHDT, CDR2 FYEKMQ (reference sequence). V lost 5 bases and J lost 4, with 15 bases in between. The CDR3 loop spans 15 amino acids. Filled out from reference TRBV13 and TRBJ1-5, the complete variable domain reads AAGVIQSPRHLIKEKRETATLKCYPIPRHDTVYWYQQGPGQDPQFLISFYEKMQSDKGSIPDRFSAQQFSDYHSELNMSSLELGDSALYFCASSRGQFLNQPQHFGDGTRLSIL.